These 29 T cell receptor beta chains share one sample of origin, sequenced in a study of shared clonotypes between healthy human individuals. This table comes from immunoSEQ multiplex PCR, and its TCRdb copy is limited to in-frame clones, with some not included. The sample lists roughly 640,000 clones; over 65% were seen once. The specimen was memory CD4+ T cells sorted from blood. The subset was: CD45RA-negative fraction. These receptors were collected from a woman in her 30s in good health.

CDR3 coding DNA: TGTGCCAGCTCAATAGGGACAGGAAGCACAGATACGCAGTATTTT. The encoded protein is CASSIGTGSTDTQYF. This rearrangement joins TRBV18 to TRBJ2-3; 8 nucleotides align to TRBD1. CDR3 size: 15 residues. The germline CDR1 and CDR2 sequences are KGHSH and LQKENI. The J segment lost 0 bases and the V segment lost 5 bases, leaving 4 bases of the junction unmatched.

The DNA of the CDR3 is TGCGCCAGCAGAAGTCCCGGGCCAGGGGGCTACGAGCAGTACTTC. It translates to CASRSPGPGGYEQYF. The V call is TRBV10-1, the J call TRBJ2-7; 7 positions agree with TRBD1. The germline gives CDR1 WNHNN, CDR2 SYGVQD (reference sequence). The CDR3 extends over 15 amino acids. V trimming: 6 bases; J trimming: 3 bases; junction bases outside the gene matches: 11.

This chain connects TRBV11-2 to TRBJ2-7, with 7 bases aligning to TRBD2. CDR3 length equals 14 residues. Germline values: CDR1 SGHAT, CDR2 FQNNGV. Unmatched junction bases numbered 6, after V lost 4 bases and J lost 3 bases. Here the CDR3 DNA reads TGTGCCAGCAGCTCCCGGGACTATCTCTACGAGCAGTACTTC. Amino acids: CASSSRDYLYEQYF.

Of note for this clone: An end of the junction differs from the germline gene, which may be a read error. This sequence joins TRBV4-1 and TRBJ2-1; 7 bases agree with TRBD1. Per germline, CDR1 MGHRA and CDR2 YSYEKL. This CDR3 region has 16 residues. The CDR3 protein is CASSRNRGDHYDEQFF. The CDR3 region has the DNA TGCGCCAGCAGCCGAAACAGGGGCGACCACTACGATGAGCAGTTCTTC.

The chain is built from TRBV2 and TRBJ2-7; the D gene is possibly TRBD2 (5 bases). CDR1 and CDR2 from the germline V gene are SNHLY and FYNNEI. The CDR3 spans 15 residues. In DNA form, the CDR3 reads TGTCCTAAACGAGATGGGAGAAGAGGGTCCTACGAGCAGTACTTC. Encoded protein: CPKRDGRRGSYEQYF.

This chain connects TRBV11-2 to TRBJ2-5; TRBD2 might be the D (6 bases). CDR3 size: 14 residues. V was pared by 2 bases and J by 5 bases, with 12 bases between. CDR1 is SGHAT and CDR2 is FQNNGV in the germline V gene. CDR3 sequence reads: CASSLISGPETQYF. The CDR3 coding sequence is TGTGCCAGCAGCTTAATTAGCGGTCCTGAGACCCAGTACTTC. The whole variable domain, filled in from reference TRBV11-2 and TRBJ2-5, reads EAGVAQSPRYKIIEKRQSVAFWCNPISGHATLYWYQQILGQGPKLLIQFQNNGVVDDSQLPKDRFSAERLKGVDSTLKIQPAKLEDSAVYLCASSLISGPETQYFGPGTRLLVL.

This clone was seen many times. The CDR3 sequence: CAWDRDGQPQHF. The CDR3 nucleotides are TGTGCCTGGGACAGGGACGGCCAGCCCCAGCATTTT. J is TRBJ1-5 and V is TRBV30, with TRBD1 identical over 7 bases. Germline V lookup: CDR1 GTSNPN, CDR2 SVGIG (reference sequence). This CDR3 contains 12 residues. V dropped 5 bases and J dropped 7; count of bases not matched to a gene: 5.

V and J are TRBV6-5 and TRBJ1-2; D unresolved. CDR1 and CDR2 from the germline V gene are MNHEY and SVGAGI. The CDR3 extends over 14 amino acids. Deletions cut 7 bases from V and 4 bases from J, with 16 bases between. The CDR3 reads CASTPLSATYGYTF. DNA of the CDR3: TGTGCCAGCACCCCTCTTTCCGCGACCTATGGCTACACCTTC.

The chain has TRBV5-1 and TRBJ2-1; weak D call: TRBD2 (5 bases). The CDR3 contains 14 residues. Trimming removed 0 bases from V and 10 bases from J, with 14 bases in between. Germline V lookup: CDR1 SGHRS, CDR2 YFSETQ. The CDR3 DNA follows: TGCGCCAGCAGCTTGGCGGGAAAGGAAAGGGAGCAGTTCTTC. It specifies CASSLAGKEREQFF.

A word on this clone: Distinct nucleotide sequences in the sample also encode this CDR3. This chain connects TRBV7-2 to TRBJ2-3, with D possibly matching TRBD2 (5 bases). In germline, CDR1 is SGHTA, CDR2 FQGNSA. Deletions cut 3 bases from V and 0 bases from J, with 10 bases between. The CDR3 is 15 amino acids. Written as DNA, the CDR3 is TGTGCCAGCAGCTTTGACTATCTTAGCACAGATACGCAGTATTTT. Protein: CASSFDYLSTDTQYF. The variable domain in full, completed from reference TRBV7-2 and TRBJ2-3, reads GAGVSQSPSNKVTEKGKDVELRCDPISGHTALYWYRQSLGQGLEFLIYFQGNSAPDKSGLPSDRFSAERTGGSVSTLTIQRTQQEDSAVYLCASSFDYLSTDTQYFGPGTRLTVL.

The chain links TRBV6-1 to TRBJ1-2; D unresolved. There are 13 residues in the CDR3. Trimming stripped 6 bases from V and 2 bases from J, with 10 bases between. Per germline, CDR1 MNHNS and CDR2 SASEGT. This CDR3 is CASRDLWNYGYTF. CDR3 nucleotides: TGTGCCAGCAGGGACCTCTGGAACTATGGCTACACCTTC.

This clone was counted only a few times. Other DNA sequences in the same sample also yield this CDR3. The chain carries TRBV30 and TRBJ1-3; possibly TRBD1 for D (5 bases). Trimming took off 4 bases at V and 2 bases at J, with 9 bases between the two ends. Germline CDR1 reads GTSNPN; CDR2 reads SVGIG (reference sequence). The CDR3 extends over 13 amino acids. In DNA form, the CDR3 reads TGTGCCTGGAAGCAAGGGGCTGGAAACACCATATATTTT. Amino acids: CAWKQGAGNTIYF.

This clone was counted a few times. The chain links TRBV28 to TRBJ1-5; 7 nucleotides align to TRBD1. J gave up 2 bases and V 2 bases, and 3 bases lay outside the gene matches. This CDR3 region has 15 residues. Germline CDR1 MDHEN, CDR2 SYDVKM. CDR3 in DNA: TGTGCCAGCAGTTTAAGCAGGGGGGGCAATCAGCCCCAGCATTTT. Translation: CASSLSRGGNQPQHF.

On this clone: The sample contains more than one DNA sequence encoding this CDR3. The V gene is TRBV5-1, the J gene TRBJ2-5; no definite D call. V was clipped by 0 bases and J by 3 bases, with 9 bases between them. Germline V gene sequence: CDR1 SGHRS, CDR2 YFSETQ. The CDR3 is 14 amino acids. The CDR3 DNA sequence: TGCGCCAGCAGCTTGGCTGTGTCGGAAGAGACCCAGTACTTC. It encodes CASSLAVSEETQYF.

The rearrangement links TRBV7-2 to TRBJ1-3; TRBD1 might be the D (6 bases). Germline V lookup: CDR1 SGHTA, CDR2 FQGNSA. V lost 4 bases and J lost 3, with 13 bases in between. This CDR3 is built from 15 residues. CDR3 nucleotides: TGTGCCAGCAGCTCACAGGGAGGTTATGGAAACACCATATATTTT. It yields the protein CASSSQGGYGNTIYF.

The V gene is TRBV11-2, the J gene TRBJ2-3; the D is unclear. The germline V and J ends were trimmed by 5 bases and 2 bases, with 8 bases remaining between them. The CDR3 totals 13 residues. Germline assignment: CDR1 SGHAT and CDR2 FQNNGV. CDR3 coding DNA: TGTGCCAGCAGCCAATGGGTCACAGATACGCAGTATTTT. This translates into CASSQWVTDTQYF. The full variable domain, rest sourced from reference TRBV11-2 and TRBJ2-3, is EAGVAQSPRYKIIEKRQSVAFWCNPISGHATLYWYQQILGQGPKLLIQFQNNGVVDDSQLPKDRFSAERLKGVDSTLKIQPAKLEDSAVYLCASSQWVTDTQYFGPGTRLTVL.

This clone was seen a single time. Additional DNA sequences in this sample encode the identical CDR3. The rearrangement links TRBV7-2 to TRBJ2-2; tentative D call: TRBD2 (5 bases). Germline lookup yields CDR1 SGHTA and CDR2 FQGNSA. CDR3 length: 13 residues. V dropped 5 bases and J dropped 4 bases, with 8 bases sitting between them. This chain's CDR3 is CASSLRGTGELFF. Here the CDR3 DNA reads TGTGCCAGCAGCCTCCGGGGCACCGGGGAGCTGTTTTTT. Full variable domain (rest looked up from reference TRBV7-2 and TRBJ2-2): GAGVSQSPSNKVTEKGKDVELRCDPISGHTALYWYRQSLGQGLEFLIYFQGNSAPDKSGLPSDRFSAERTGGSVSTLTIQRTQQEDSAVYLCASSLRGTGELFFGEGSRLTVL.

The V call is TRBV7-8, the J call TRBJ1-1; D is unclear. In germline, CDR1 is SGHVS, CDR2 FQNEAQ. Trimming pared 5 bases from V and 3 bases from J, leaving 7 bases between. This CDR3 comprises 12 residues. CDR3 DNA: TGTGCCAGCAGCGCCGCAGACACTGAAGCTTTCTTT. Encoded protein: CASSAADTEAFF.

This chain joins TRBV5-1 and TRBJ1-1; 12 nucleotides align to TRBD1. Germline CDR1 reads SGHRS; CDR2 reads YFSETQ. This CDR3 is 16 amino acids long. With 3 bases clipped from V and 1 base from J, the junction kept 4 bases outside the gene matches. The CDR3 spells CASSSRDRGRNTEAFF. In nucleotides, the CDR3 is TGCGCCAGCAGCTCGAGGGACAGGGGGCGGAACACTGAAGCTTTCTTT.

The chain combines TRBV23-1 with TRBJ1-2, with TRBD1 identical over 7 bases. TRBV23-1 falls under the ORF class, with uncertain function. This CDR3 is built from 13 residues. J was trimmed by 5 bases and V by 8 bases; bases with no gene match: 8. The CDR3 sequence is CASPPGQLYGYTF. The DNA for the CDR3 is TGCGCCAGCCCGCCGGGACAGCTATATGGCTACACCTTC.

The chain couples TRBV5-1 to TRBJ2-2; TRBD1 is a possible D gene (5 bases). V dropped 5 bases and J dropped 4 bases, with 15 bases sitting between them. This CDR3 spans 15 amino acids. Germline-derived CDR1 and CDR2 are SGHRS and YFSETQ. The CDR3 nucleotides are TGCGCCAGCAGATTGTTGTTTAGGGGCACCGGGGAGCTGTTTTTT. Encoded protein: CASRLLFRGTGELFF.

This clone has only a few counts. In the same sample, other DNA sequences code for this CDR3. The chain is built from TRBV2 and TRBJ2-5; D gene unclear. This CDR3 is 12 amino acids long. Trimming removed 3 bases at V and 5 bases at J, with 7 bases between. Germline-derived CDR1 and CDR2 are SNHLY and FYNNEI. The CDR3 DNA follows: TGTGCCAGCAGTGACGGTCTGGAGACCCAGTACTTC. Protein sequence: CASSDGLETQYF. The entire variable domain, with the rest obtained from reference TRBV2 and TRBJ2-5, is as follows: EPEVTQTPSHQVTQMGQEVILRCVPISNHLYFYWYRQILGQKVEFLVSFYNNEISEKSEIFDDQFSVERPDGSNFTLKIRSTKLEDSAMYFCASSDGLETQYFGPGTRLLVL.

The rearrangement links TRBV5-4 to TRBJ1-2; TRBD1 agrees at 7 bases. With V trimmed by 0 bases and J by 7 bases, 6 bases remained unmatched. The CDR3 contains 14 residues. The germline gives CDR1 SGHNT, CDR2 YYREEE (reference sequence). The chain's CDR3 is CASSLETGVGGYTF. The CDR3 DNA follows: TGTGCCAGCAGCTTGGAAACAGGGGTCGGTGGCTACACCTTC.

V usage is TRBV29-1 and J usage is TRBJ2-7; maybe TRBD2 (5 bases). Between the trimmed V and J ends, which lost 6 bases and 0 bases, there was a span of 9 bases. Germline assignment: CDR1 SQVTM and CDR2 ANQGSEA. The CDR3 extends over 12 amino acids. CDR3 loop: CSVIGLSYEQYF. For the CDR3, the DNA is TGCAGCGTCATAGGACTCTCCTACGAGCAGTACTTC.

In this sample, this clone turned up once. V gene TRBV5-1 combines with J gene TRBJ2-2; 8 bases align to TRBD2. Germline CDR1 is SGHRS and CDR2 is YFSETQ. The CDR3 has 16 residues. Trimming at V came to 4 bases and at J to 6 bases, leaving 11 bases not matched to a gene. The CDR3 DNA reads as TGCGCCAGCAGCGGGGGACTAGATCGCGCGTCCGGGGAGCTGTTTTTT. This translates into CASSGGLDRASGELFF.

The V and J genes are TRBV27 and TRBJ2-7; 12 bases align to TRBD2. The CDR3 loop spans 14 amino acids. With V trimmed by 6 bases and J by 4 bases, 4 bases remained unmatched. Germline CDR1 MNHEY, CDR2 SMNVEV (reference sequence). The CDR3 sequence is CASRTSGSGYEQYF. The CDR3 DNA reads as TGTGCCAGCAGGACTAGCGGGAGTGGGTACGAGCAGTACTTC.

This chain links TRBV27 with TRBJ2-7; perhaps TRBD2 as D (5 bases). Germline CDR1 reads MNHEY; CDR2 reads SMNVEV (reference sequence). Trimming removed 5 bases at V and 0 bases at J, with 17 bases between. The length of the CDR3 is 16 residues. CDR3 DNA sequence: TGTGCCAGCAGTCCCCAGATGCGGAGGCTCTCCTACGAGCAGTACTTC. Translation: CASSPQMRRLSYEQYF.

The CDR3 sequence: CASSLGGGWQETQYF. CDR3 DNA: TGTGCCAGCAGCTTAGGAGGGGGATGGCAAGAGACCCAGTACTTC. This chain links TRBV7-7 with TRBJ2-5; a possible D gene is TRBD1 (6 bases). CDR1 and CDR2 (germline): SSHAT, FNYEAQ (reference sequence). V was clipped by 1 base and J by 2 bases, with 11 bases between them. This CDR3 comprises 15 residues.

The chain uses TRBV6-5 and TRBJ2-5, with a possible D match to TRBD1 (6 bases). This CDR3 contains 15 residues. The V end lost 5 bases, the J end lost 4 bases, and 17 bases lay between the germline ends. CDR1 and CDR2 from the germline V gene are MNHEY and SVGAGI. The CDR3 DNA is TGTGCCAGCAGTCAGGGGCTTCTGCGGGTAGAGACCCAGTACTTC. It codes for CASSQGLLRVETQYF.